This T cell receptor (beta chain) originates from a study of CD8 T cells in Susac syndrome. With random hexamers, reverse transcription was performed on about 0.5 to 1 ug of RNA. With immunoSEQ multiplex PCR, TCR beta CDR3 was amplified across 54 Vbeta and 13 Jbeta. One entry per CDR3 protein results from TCRdb running MiXCR on the immunoSEQ multiplex PCR reads. This table has roughly 140,000 distinct CDR3 sequences, about 94% appearing once. Negative magnetic isolation gave CD8+ and CD4+ cells; FACS enriched CD8+ TEMRA. V dropped 0 bases and J dropped 6 bases, with 4 bases sitting between them. Per the germline V gene, CDR1 is MGHRA and CDR2 is YSYEKL. There are 12 residues in the CDR3.

The sequencing input was CD8+ T cells from PBMCs. This clonotype was obtained from a human donor with multiple sclerosis. This chain links TRBV4-1 with TRBJ2-3; D not certain. CDR3 in DNA: TGCGCCAGCAGCCAAGATGGGGATACGCAGTATTTT. Protein product: CASSQDGDTQYF.